These 22 T cell receptor beta chains came from one sample sequenced in a study of T-cell memory formation after mild COVID-19. One entry per CDR3 protein results from TCRdb running MiXCR on the 5' RACE reads. This table holds 450,000 to 700,000 distinct CDR3 sequences, roughly 18% found once. Sequenced input: PBMCs or a T cell subset sorted from them (not recorded which). These receptors originate from an adult woman who had mild COVID-19 (a few samples of this study predate the infection). Cell type and time point are not known.

This chain uses TRBV5-1 with TRBJ1-4, with TRBD1 matching 11 bases. The CDR3 spans 16 residues. CDR1 is SGHRS and CDR2 is YFSETQ in the germline V gene. J gave up 3 bases and V 2 bases, and 3 bases lay outside the gene matches. This CDR3 is CASSFGQGAANEKLFF. The CDR3 coding sequence is TGCGCCAGCAGCTTTGGACAGGGGGCGGCTAATGAAAAACTGTTTTTT. The entire variable domain, with the rest obtained from reference TRBV5-1 and TRBJ1-4, is as follows: KAGVTQTPRYLIKTRGQQVTLSCSPISGHRSVSWYQQTPGQGLQFLFEYFSETQRNKGNFPGRFSGRQFSNSRSEMNVSTLELGDSALYLCASSFGQGAANEKLFFGSGTQLSVL.

This clonotype appeared a few times. The chain joins TRBV9 to TRBJ2-1; 9 bases align to TRBD2. The CDR3 has 16 residues. Trimming at V came to 3 bases and at J to 2 bases, leaving 6 bases not matched to a gene. CDR1 is SGDLS, CDR2 YYNGEE, per germline. In nucleotides, the CDR3 is TGTGCCAGCAGCGCTGGCGTAGCGGGGGCCTACAATGAGCAGTTCTTC. Amino acid sequence: CASSAGVAGAYNEQFF.

This clonotype has a handful of counts. The rearrangement uses TRBV5-6 and TRBJ2-7; TRBD2 agrees at 8 bases. The CDR3 loop spans 16 amino acids. The germline V gene encodes CDR1 SGHDT and CDR2 YYEEEE. J gave up 3 bases and V 0 bases, and 8 bases lay outside the gene matches. Here the CDR3 DNA reads TGTGCCAGCAGCTTGGCGGGGGGGACTTCCCTCTACGAGCAGTACTTC. It translates to CASSLAGGTSLYEQYF.

The table lists this clonotype with a few counts. It is unclear where the CDR3 begins or ends on the DNA, so no DNA is shown, and the CDR3 is as TCRdb lists it. This chain links TRBV18 with TRBJ1-4; no DNA check was done on the table's D call, TRBD1. The CDR3 comprises 16 residues, both ends counted. Germline V gives CDR1 KGHSH, CDR2 LQKENI. The CDR3 region is CASSPNRERLMKNCFF.

This clonotype has only a few counts. The chain recombines TRBV6-1 with TRBJ1-1, with 8 bases identical to TRBD1. This CDR3 is built from 15 residues. CDR1 is MNHNS, CDR2 SASEGT, per germline. The junction had 15 bases not matched to a gene; V was cut back by 5 bases and J by 10 bases. CDR3 protein: CASSFYGDRSGGAFF. The CDR3 nucleotides are TGTGCCAGCAGTTTCTACGGGGACAGGAGCGGGGGAGCTTTCTTT.

The chain employs TRBV6-4 and TRBJ2-3; 8 positions match TRBD1. Trimming removed 3 bases from V and 1 base from J; junction bases left unmatched: 3. Germline V gives CDR1 MRHNA, CDR2 SNTAGT. This CDR3 is built from 15 residues. CDR3 loop: CASSEQGVGTDTQYF. CDR3 DNA: TGTGCCAGCAGTGAACAGGGGGTTGGCACAGATACGCAGTATTTT.

The V call is TRBV6-6, the J call TRBJ1-1; D unresolved. Trimming removed 2 bases from V and 3 bases from J, with 13 bases in between. The CDR3 covers 15 residues. Germline V gives CDR1 MNHNY, CDR2 SVGAGI (reference sequence). The CDR3 sequence is CASSYKRKFDTEAFF. The CDR3 DNA sequence: TGTGCCAGCAGTTACAAGCGTAAATTTGACACTGAAGCTTTCTTT.

In this sample, this clonotype turned up a few times. The rearrangement links TRBV29-1 to TRBJ2-1; weak D call: TRBD2 (5 bases). V lost 0 bases to trimming and J lost 3 bases, with 12 bases between them. This CDR3 has 15 amino acids. The germline CDR1 and CDR2 sequences are SQVTM and ANQGSEA. CDR3 loop: CSVEDERGFYNEQFF. In DNA form, the CDR3 reads TGCAGCGTTGAAGATGAACGGGGATTCTACAATGAGCAGTTCTTC.

On this clonotype: A much larger clone differs from this one at a single base, so this may be a read error. The chain employs TRBV15 and TRBJ2-1; a possible D gene is TRBD1 (7 bases). CDR1 is LNHNV, CDR2 YYDKDF, per germline (reference sequence). The CDR3 contains 15 residues. CDR3 bases: TGTTCCACCAGCAGAGAGGGTGGAGGGGGCGTCAGGCAGTTCTTC. Translation gives CSTSREGGGGVRQFF.

This clonotype was seen more than once but under ten times. J is TRBJ1-4 and V is TRBV12-3 or TRBV12-4; D is undetermined. Trimming left V 6 bases short and J 8 bases short, with 10 bases between. This CDR3 has 12 residues. CDR3 residues: CASSPGGEKLFF. The CDR3 coding sequence is TGTGCCAGCAGCCCCGGTGGAGAAAAACTGTTTTTT.

Only a few counts were recorded for this clonotype. J is TRBJ1-2 and V is TRBV27, with D possibly TRBD1 on 5 matching bases. V lost 5 bases, J lost 4 bases, and 11 bases lay in between. CDR3 length: 13 residues. Per the germline V gene, CDR1 is MNHEY and CDR2 is SMNVEV (reference sequence). The CDR3 spells CASSQGMGYGYTF. DNA for the CDR3: TGTGCCAGCAGTCAGGGAATGGGCTATGGCTACACCTTC.

V gene TRBV11-2 combines with J gene TRBJ2-4, with TRBD1 matching 8 bases. Per germline, CDR1 SGHAT and CDR2 FQNNGV. CDR3 length: 15 residues. The J segment lost 0 bases and the V segment lost 5 bases, leaving 3 bases of the junction unmatched. This chain's CDR3 is CASSRGQGAKNIQYF. In DNA, the CDR3 is TGTGCCAGCAGCCGAGGACAGGGAGCCAAAAACATTCAGTACTTC. Full variable domain (remainder filled in from reference TRBV11-2 and TRBJ2-4): EAGVAQSPRYKIIEKRQSVAFWCNPISGHATLYWYQQILGQGPKLLIQFQNNGVVDDSQLPKDRFSAERLKGVDSTLKIQPAKLEDSAVYLCASSRGQGAKNIQYFGAGTRLSVL.

The V and J genes are TRBV24-1 and TRBJ1-5; D call uncertain. The CDR3 has 12 residues. The V end was cut by 3 bases, the J end by 5 bases, with 4 bases between. Germline CDR1 is KGHDR and CDR2 is SFDVKD. CDR3 bases: TGTGCCACCAGTGATCCCCATCAGCCCCAGCATTTT. Translating gives CATSDPHQPQHF.

CDR3 sequence: CASSQGQKETQYF. CDR3 bases: TGTGCCAGCAGCCAAGGACAGAAAGAGACCCAGTACTTC. The V call is TRBV14, the J call TRBJ2-5, with a weak D call TRBD1 (5 bases). CDR3 size: 13 residues. The germline gives CDR1 SGHDN, CDR2 FVKESK. V shed 1 base and J shed 3 bases, with 6 bases lying between them.

This clonotype occurred a few times. V usage is TRBV11-2 and J usage is TRBJ1-1, with D maybe TRBD1 (5 bases). CDR1 SGHAT and CDR2 FQNNGV come from the germline V gene. This CDR3 region has 14 residues. V lost 1 base to trimming and J lost 9 bases, with 15 bases between them. In DNA form, the CDR3 reads TGTGCCAGCAGCTTAGGAGGGACCGCCTTTAAAGCTTTCTTT. The encoded protein is CASSLGGTAFKAFF.

The CDR3 here is CATSDPWTSGSQDSIETQYF. The CDR3 coding sequence is TGTGCCACCAGTGACCCTTGGACTAGCGGGAGTCAGGATAGTATAGAGACCCAGTACTTC. The rearrangement joins TRBV24-1 to TRBJ2-5, with TRBD2 matching 13 bases. This CDR3 is 20 amino acids long. Germline CDR1 KGHDR, CDR2 SFDVKD. V gave up 4 bases and J gave up 4 bases; unmatched junction bases: 17.

In this sample, this clonotype turned up a few times. The chain has TRBV9 and TRBJ1-1, with D possibly matching TRBD1 (6 bases). V lost 3 bases and J lost 1, with 13 bases in between. This CDR3 contains 15 residues. Germline CDR1 reads SGDLS; CDR2 reads YYNGEE. The CDR3 reads CASSASGQTNTEAFF. The CDR3 DNA is TGTGCCAGCAGCGCTTCGGGACAAACGAACACTGAAGCTTTCTTT.

This chain joins TRBV5-1 and TRBJ2-3, with a possible D match to TRBD1 (5 bases). Between the trimmed V and J ends, which lost 0 bases and 0 bases, there was a span of 11 bases. Germline assignment: CDR1 SGHRS and CDR2 YFSETQ. The CDR3 has 16 amino acids. CDR3 loop: CASSLAPRGSTDTQYF. As DNA, the CDR3 is TGCGCCAGCAGCTTGGCCCCTAGGGGTAGCACAGATACGCAGTATTTT. Full variable domain (missing parts from reference TRBV5-1 and TRBJ2-3): KAGVTQTPRYLIKTRGQQVTLSCSPISGHRSVSWYQQTPGQGLQFLFEYFSETQRNKGNFPGRFSGRQFSNSRSEMNVSTLELGDSALYLCASSLAPRGSTDTQYFGPGTRLTVL.

V usage is TRBV7-2 and J usage is TRBJ1-1; D ambiguous. Germline values: CDR1 SGHTA, CDR2 FQGNSA. V was clipped by 5 bases and J by 1 base, with 11 bases between them. The CDR3 is 14 residues long. CDR3 sequence reads: CASSPHRTNTEAFF. The DNA of the CDR3 is TGTGCCAGCAGCCCCCACAGAACGAACACTGAAGCTTTCTTT.

V is TRBV5-1 and J is TRBJ2-1; D remains ambiguous. Germline-derived CDR1 and CDR2 are SGHRS and YFSETQ. V lost 0 bases to trimming and J lost 2 bases, with 6 bases between them. The CDR3 contains 14 residues. The CDR3 DNA is TGCGCCAGCAGCTTGGAGAGTACCTACAATGAGCAGTTCTTC. It is translated as CASSLESTYNEQFF.

The genes are TRBV20-1 and TRBJ2-1; 7 bases align to TRBD2. The germline CDR1 and CDR2 sequences are DFQATT and SNEGSKA (reference sequence). V lost 0 bases, J lost 8 bases, and 7 bases stayed unmatched. This CDR3 has 14 amino acids. CDR3: CSARDRTAGDEQFF. The CDR3 DNA reads TGCAGTGCTAGAGACAGGACGGCGGGGGATGAGCAGTTCTTC.

V and J are TRBV5-4 and TRBJ2-3; D uncertain. This CDR3 is 14 amino acids long. Germline CDR1 is SGHNT and CDR2 is YYREEE (reference sequence). The V gene lost 2 bases and the J gene lost 3 bases, with 10 bases spanning the gap. CDR3 in DNA: TGTGCCAGCAGCTTAGGTTGGGCAACAGATACGCAGTATTTT. Amino acid sequence: CASSLGWATDTQYF.